The present entry profiles one T cell receptor beta chain with its context. Only one count was recorded for this clone. Its antigen remains undetermined. Base qualities are not at hand, and no much larger clone is one base apart. The cysteine opens and the phenylalanine closes a CDR3 of 14 amino acids. The read is trimmed to its CDR3 DNA, 42 bases read in frame from base 1. V lost 5 bases and J lost 4 bases; the stretch between them is 15 bases long. The germline V gene specifies SGHTA as CDR1 and FQGNSA as CDR2. The data stem from a study of blood T cell repertoires in COVID-19 (dated by TCRdb to 2020 to 2022). Turning to the overall study: Samples from collaborators originated in the United States, Italy and Spain and spanned both the acute and convalescent phases of COVID-19. The samples were drawn from two sources: the first 160 participants of the ongoing ImmuneRACE study, and 1,254 subjects contributed by 6 global collaborators. The prospective study material was composed of cDNA or gDNA derived from T cells, B-cell-depleted T cells, or PBMCs. Nearly every sample came with metadata listing a de-identified subject ID, COVID-19 status, age in years and sex. Where HLA class I and class II types were available, the types were taken from metadata supplied by the sample provider, not from assay-based typing. Deeply sampled blood TCRbeta repertoires from subjects exposed to, actively infected with, or recovered from COVID-19 were included in the dataset. A freely available public database, intended as a resource for researchers studying the immune response to SARS-CoV-2, is where the repertoires were released.

TCRbeta CDR3 regions were amplified from genomic DNA using the immunoSEQ Assay, a bias-controlled multiplex PCR. In the paper's pipeline: Within the assay, amplification of reference gene primers was used to estimate how many nucleated cells each sample contained. Sequence reads were collapsed and filtered to measure the absolute abundance of every unique TCRbeta CDR3 rearrangement. For each sample, productive Simpson clonality was calculated by taking the square root of Simpson's diversity index across productive rearrangements. The table was pulled from immuneACCESS by TCRdb, which kept in-frame rearrangements only. Such tables lose some clones; where checked, under half of the loss comes from unresolved V genes, and the rest has no known cause. Clone size and V and J calls were adopted from that table, with D and trimming inferred from the DNA. The sample table lists a few hundred thousand clones, around 87% of them with a count of one. The ten largest account for around 8% of the sample.

General findings and caveats noted by the study authors: The amount of clinical and demographic metadata varied by source and participant and was provided uncurated.

A second Seattle source provided samples from volunteer blood donors who had recovered from COVID-19. Each collaborating institution followed its own protocols to collect whole blood in K2EDTA tubes. Collaborator samples were shipped for TCRbeta analysis as frozen whole blood, isolated PBMCs, or DNA extracted from either sample type. Sequences were obtained from peripheral blood. This sequence was found in a woman in her fifties or sixties who had recovered from COVID-19. Recombination linked TRBV7-2 to TRBJ2-7; matching of 7 bases hints at TRBD2 as the D gene. In nucleotides, the sequence is TGTGCCAGCAGCAAGGGGGGGACACAGTACGAGCAGTACTTC. This is translated as CASSKGGTQYEQYF.